The present TCR beta chain was sequenced within a study of blood T cell repertoires in COVID-19. For the study at large: Spain, Italy and the United States supplied samples that represented acute and convalescent COVID-19. The cDNA or gDNA used as material had been derived from T cells, B-cell-depleted T cells, or PBMCs.

Germline trimming cut 4 bases from V and 10 bases from J; bases unmatched to any gene: 2. Germline CDR1 reads ENHRY; CDR2 reads SYGVKD. This CDR3 has 13 residues. In the original processing: By means of reference gene primer amplification, nucleated cell counts were estimated. Assay: immunoSEQ multiplex PCR; the TCRdb copy retains only in-frame clones and omits some. The V and J calls and the clone size are those of that table, but D and trimming were determined from the DNA. The sample holds about 400,000 clones, 88% seen once. The origin of this receptor is a woman in her thirties or forties with acute COVID-19. V and J are TRBV10-3 and TRBJ1-6, with 9 bases aligning to TRBD1. The sample taken for sequencing was PBMCs or T cells enriched from blood (not recorded which). The CDR3 nucleotides are TGTGCCATCAGTGGGACAGGGGAGTCACCCCTCCACTTT. The encoded protein is CAISGTGESPLHF.